Listed below are T cell receptor beta chains from one sample, sequenced in a study of blood T cell repertoires in COVID-19. Sequencing used immunoSEQ multiplex PCR; TCRdb keeps in-frame clones, though not all of them. Of 300,000 to 350,000 clones in the sample, approximately 85% were seen once. What was sequenced was PBMCs or T cells enriched from blood (not recorded which). The receptors originated from a young man who had recovered from COVID-19. Both conserved end residues are part of each CDR3. D genes are given only for firm matches. Only part of the rows carry a size: once, few, many, or a class if the clone is expanded.

V	size	J	D	CDR3	DNA
TRBV5-6	NA	TRBJ1-5	NA	CASSLGQDQPQHF	TGTGCCAGCAGCCTGGGTCAGGATCAGCCCCAGCATTTT
TRBV5-6	NA	TRBJ2-7	NA	CASSSTGSYEQYF	TGTGCCAGCAGCTCCACAGGGTCCTACGAGCAGTACTTC
TRBV30	once	TRBJ1-2	NA	CAWTLPGIYGYTF	TGTGCCTGGACCCTCCCGGGAATCTATGGCTACACCTTC
TRBV12-5	NA	TRBJ1-1	TRBD1	CASGLDRSTEAFF	TGTGCTAGTGGCCTGGACAGGAGCACTGAAGCTTTCTTT
TRBV14	NA	TRBJ1-1	NA	CASRQYREAFF	TGTGCCAGCAGACAGTACCGTGAAGCTTTCTTT
TRBV6-1	NA	TRBJ1-5	NA	CASSEIRVRGFSNQPQHF	TGTGCCAGCAGTGAAATCAGGGTAAGGGGATTTAGCAATCAGCCCCAGCATTTT
TRBV14	NA	TRBJ2-3	TRBD2	CASSLLAGGWDTQYF	TGTGCCAGCAGCCTACTAGCGGGGGGTTGGGATACGCAGTATTTT
TRBV12-3/TRBV12-4	NA	TRBJ2-1	NA	CASSFRGGEQFF	TGTGCCAGCAGTTTTCGGGGTGGGGAGCAGTTCTTC
TRBV5-6	NA	TRBJ1-1	NA	CASSLNTREAFF	TGTGCCAGCAGCCTTAATACCAGGGAAGCTTTCTTT
TRBV2	NA	TRBJ2-6	TRBD1	CASSWTGSGANVLTF	TGTGCCAGCTCTTGGACAGGGTCTGGGGCCAACGTCCTGACTTTC
TRBV10-3	NA	TRBJ1-1	NA	CAISLGGNTEAFF	TGTGCCATCAGTCTGGGGGGAAATACTGAAGCTTTCTTT
TRBV11-1	NA	TRBJ2-2	NA	CATKDSVGELFF	TGTGCCACCAAAGACAGCGTCGGGGAGCTGTTTTTT
TRBV6-4	NA	TRBJ1-2	NA	CASSPGDKYGYTF	TGTGCCAGCAGCCCTGGGGACAAATATGGCTACACCTTC
TRBV2	NA	TRBJ2-3	NA	CASSELDRTFTDTQYF	TGTGCCAGCAGTGAATTGGACAGAACTTTCACAGATACGCAGTATTTT
TRBV4-1	NA	TRBJ2-2	NA	CASSLTPGYTGELFF	TGCGCCAGCAGCCTAACGCCGGGATACACCGGGGAGCTGTTTTTT
TRBV10-3	NA	TRBJ2-7	TRBD2	CAIAPAGGIEQYF	TGTGCCATCGCCCCCGCGGGGGGGATCGAGCAGTACTTC
TRBV10-3	NA	TRBJ1-1	TRBD1	CAISDRDRGNTEAFF	TGTGCCATCAGCGACAGGGACAGGGGAAACACTGAAGCTTTCTTT
TRBV30	NA	TRBJ2-5	TRBD1	CAWSPTGLGTQYF	TGTGCCTGGAGCCCGACAGGGCTAGGGACCCAGTACTTC
TRBV5-1	NA	TRBJ2-1	TRBD2	CASSFGSGGTNEQFF	TGCGCCAGCAGCTTCGGTAGCGGGGGTACGAATGAGCAGTTCTTC
TRBV2	NA	TRBJ1-2	TRBD1	CASRRGTGPNYGYTF	TGTGCCAGCAGGAGGGGGACAGGACCCAACTATGGCTACACCTTC
TRBV25-1	NA	TRBJ1-2	TRBD1	CASSVVAGGLYTF	TGTGCCAGCAGTGTGGTTGCAGGGGGCCTCTACACCTTC
TRBV7-2	NA	TRBJ2-3	NA	CASSHRALFTDTQYF	TGTGCCAGCAGCCACAGAGCTCTATTCACAGATACGCAGTATTTT
TRBV5-4	NA	TRBJ1-1	NA	CASSWDEGVRNTEAFF	TGTGCCAGCAGCTGGGACGAGGGGGTAAGGAACACTGAAGCTTTCTTT
TRBV3-1/TRBV3-2	NA	TRBJ1-1	TRBD1	CASSRLGTVVGAFF	TGTGCCAGCAGCCGCCTCGGGACAGTTGTGGGAGCTTTCTTT
TRBV5-8	NA	TRBJ2-4	TRBD2	CASSLSGEAKNIQYF	TGTGCCAGCAGCTTAAGCGGGGAAGCCAAAAACATTCAGTACTTC
TRBV18	NA	TRBJ1-1	TRBD1	CASSPRDREFEAFF	TGTGCCAGCTCACCCCGCGACAGGGAATTTGAAGCTTTCTTT
TRBV19	NA	TRBJ1-5	TRBD1	CASSTWDRGFNQPQHF	TGTGCCAGTAGTACCTGGGACAGGGGGTTTAATCAGCCCCAGCATTTT
TRBV7-2	NA	TRBJ2-7	NA	CASSLYRESYEQYF	TGTGCCAGCAGCTTATACAGGGAGAGCTACGAGCAGTACTTC
TRBV6-5	NA	TRBJ2-1	NA	CASSKTQWEQFF	TGTGCCAGCAGCAAAACACAGTGGGAGCAGTTCTTC
TRBV2	once	TRBJ2-5	NA	CASASGSAQETQYF	TGTGCCAGCGCGTCGGGGAGCGCTCAAGAGACCCAGTACTTC
TRBV4-1	few	TRBJ2-7	TRBD2	CASSQPGGSEQYF	TGCGCCAGCAGCCAACCGGGGGGAAGCGAGCAGTACTTC
TRBV5-1	few	TRBJ2-1	NA	CASSFSFRILDEQFF	TGCGCCAGCAGCTTTAGCTTCCGGATTCTCGATGAGCAGTTCTTC
TRBV2	NA	TRBJ1-2	TRBD1	CASSFKGAGGYTF	TGTGCCAGCAGTTTCAAGGGGGCCGGCGGCTACACCTTC
TRBV3-1/TRBV3-2	NA	TRBJ2-4	NA	CASSQGLTGGIGGSYF	TGTGCCAGCAGCCAAGGTCTTACAGGAGGGATAGGTGGTTCGTACTTC
TRBV5-6	NA	TRBJ2-7	TRBD1	CASSLPPGTGTYEQYF	TGTGCCAGCAGCCTCCCCCCCGGGACAGGGACCTACGAGCAGTACTTC
TRBV7-9	NA	TRBJ1-2	NA	CASSFGQNYGYTF	TGTGCCAGCAGTTTCGGACAGAACTATGGCTACACCTTC
TRBV7-2	few	TRBJ2-1	NA	CASSLLSEQFF	TGTGCCAGCAGCTTACTTAGTGAGCAGTTCTTC
TRBV4-2	NA	TRBJ1-1	NA	CASSPGRKDTEAFF	TGTGCCAGCAGCCCCGGGAGGAAAGACACTGAAGCTTTCTTT
TRBV18	NA	TRBJ2-5	NA	CASSPPASQETQYF	TGTGCCAGCTCACCACCGGCCTCTCAAGAGACCCAGTACTTC
TRBV30	NA	TRBJ1-3	NA	CAWAGSSGNTIYF	TGTGCCTGGGCCGGGAGCTCTGGAAACACCATATATTTT
TRBV9	NA	TRBJ2-1	NA	CASSVLGRTYNEQFF	TGTGCCAGCAGCGTTCTTGGGCGAACATACAATGAGCAGTTCTTC
TRBV11-2	NA	TRBJ1-2	NA	CASSLGGHSLYGYTF	TGTGCCAGCAGCTTAGGCGGACATTCTCTTTATGGCTACACCTTC
TRBV5-1	many	TRBJ1-6	NA	CASSQGGPNSPLHF	TGCGCCAGCAGCCAGGGTGGGCCAAATTCACCCCTCCACTTT
TRBV12-3/TRBV12-4	NA	TRBJ2-3	NA	CASSLQGTDTQYF	TGTGCCAGCAGTTTACAGGGTACAGATACGCAGTATTTT
TRBV29-1	NA	TRBJ2-7	TRBD1	CSARIPLAGGEQYF	TGCAGCGCCAGGATCCCATTGGCAGGGGGCGAGCAGTACTTC
TRBV5-1	few	TRBJ2-3	TRBD2	CASSKGTSGWNTDTQYF	TGCGCCAGCAGCAAGGGGACTAGCGGGTGGAACACAGATACGCAGTATTTT